This TCR beta chain was observed in a study of response to subunit inactivated influenza vaccine (dated by TCRdb to 2016 to 2018). Regarding the study in general: Deep quantitative profiling of the T cell receptor repertoire was used in the study to follow responses to a trivalent subunit inactivated influenza vaccine. Findings and caveats that apply to the study as a whole: The authors proposed that each seasonal influenza vaccination may bring in only a limited number of new T cells.

This clonotype was picked up many times. Its antigen has not been determined. Base-call qualities are not available, and no considerably larger clone is one nucleotide away. Libraries were prepared through RT-PCR. Sequenced on an Illumina HiSeq 2500. In TCRdb, the public reads were trimmed at Q25 with fastp and aligned with MiXCR, with productive beta chains retained. When rows share a CDR3 protein, they turn into one entry using the most common DNA and genes. This sample gives more than 450,000 distinct CDR3 sequences in total; 11% of them show up just once. The ten biggest clones cover about 10% of the sample. From its cysteine to its phenylalanine, the CDR3 spans 15 amino acids. Only the CDR3 DNA stays, 45 bases, in frame from base 1. V and J are truncated by 4 bases and 1 base respectively, leaving an intervening sequence of 10 bases. The data were also submitted as part of a second study, on T cells expressing NK-cell markers. Drawing on the second study: TCR beta cDNA libraries were prepared using 5'RACE template switching, which introduced a universal primer site and unique molecular identifiers. TCR beta-chain repertoires were profiled in sorted CD3+CD56+NKG2C+, CD3+CD56+NKG2C- and CD3+CD56-NKG2C+ T-cell subsets from several donors. Among the eight sequenced donors, seven were HCMV-seropositive and one was HCMV-seronegative. In several experiments an anti-gammadeltaTCR antibody was added to restrict sorting to alphabetaTCR-expressing T cells. In several donors, the dominant CD3+CD56+NKG2C+ clonotypes were found to rank among the top 10 CD8+ clonotypes and to make up roughly 1.0-8% of CD8+ T cells. Those dominant clonotypes were again the most abundant among CD3+CD56-NKG2C+ cells in a handful of donors, at roughly 25-65%. It remained unclear whether the expanded NKG2C-expressing T cell clones were specific for HCMV antigens. All eight donors whose samples were sequenced were randomly selected healthy volunteers, three of them men and five women. HCMV-specific IgG was detected in serum with a commercial ELISA kit to determine HCMV serostatus. Ficoll density gradient centrifugation was used to isolate peripheral blood mononuclear cells from blood. For more than 5 donors, unsorted PBMC were also used to sequence bulk peripheral blood T-cell repertoires. cDNA synthesis was primed from the TCR beta constant segment and was followed by two successive PCR amplification steps. Illumina HiSeq 2000/2500, MiSeq or NextSeq was used to sequence libraries as 2 x 150 bp reads. MIGEC was used to demultiplex reads and group the reads by UMI, and MiTCR was used to assemble and quantify clonotypes. To exclude erroneous sequences, any TCR cDNA sequence not supported by at least two reads was discarded. Downstream repertoire analysis used the tcR package, and clonotypes were matched across fractions by CDR3 nucleotide sequence plus V segment. VDJmatch was used to annotate antigen specificity against VDJdb, with one amino acid substitution allowed in CDR3.

The source of this sequence is a man aged 50-59 years who received an inactivated influenza vaccine. Donor details come from another sample of the same person, matched by shared clones. Here the chain combines TRBV12-3 or TRBV12-4 and TRBJ2-2, with the D segment identity uncertain. Sample: PBMCs from blood, taken on the day of vaccination. The base sequence is TGTGCCAGCAGTTCTGCTAGTAGGAACACCGGGGAGCTGTTTTTT. The translation is CASSSASRNTGELFF.